This T cell receptor beta chain was recovered during a study of T cell responses to AZD1222 COVID-19 vaccine. In regard to this clone: Its cognate antigen is unknown.

Germline assignment: CDR1 LGHNT and CDR2 FRNRAP. The CDR3 is made up of 16 amino acids. Trimming stripped 7 bases from V and 1 base from J, with 19 bases between. Study-level findings and limits: Spike was spanned by vaccine-associated CD4 TCRs, with dominance at 160-218 and 743-854.

TCRdb's copy holds only in-frame clones and misses some; the assay was immunoSEQ multiplex PCR. The table shows more than 120,000 clones, with almost 95% occurring only once. The chain has TRBV12-5 and TRBJ1-1, with D unclear. This receptor was identified in an adult who received the AZD1222 COVID-19 vaccine. This specimen consisted of peripheral blood, obtained 28 days after the second AZD1222 dose. The DNA for the CDR3 is TGTGCTAGTGTCGTCCAGACGAGAGGGTGGAACACTGAAGCTTTCTTT. Translation gives CASVVQTRGWNTEAFF.